Here is one T cell receptor beta chain with its context. What it binds is not known. This may be a read error: a much more frequent sequence differs by one nucleotide. Germline lookup yields CDR1 SEHNR and CDR2 FQNEAQ (reference sequence). The CDR3 is 15 residues long. Time point meaning: newly diagnosed GD, antithyroid drugs for less than 3 months. The authors made the TCR library using RNA they extracted from PBMCs. This sample is drawn from a study of regulatory T cells in long-lasting Graves disease. Findings and caveats of the study: It was in persistent disease that TRBV28, TRBJ1-2 and TRBJ2-5 were favored.

Assembly of TCR beta libraries relied on iRepertoire HTBI primers together with Arm-PCR of CDR3 regions. MiXCR, applied by TCRdb to the multiplex PCR reads, yields one record per CDR3 protein. This table holds 680,000 or so distinct CDR3 sequences, around 15% found once. Another study also made use of these data, one on T cells in Graves' hyperthyroidism and ophthalmopathy.

The sequence derives from a woman aged 25 to 39 with Graves disease. The chain combines TRBV7-9 with TRBJ2-2; 7 bases line up with TRBD1. The sequences come from peripheral blood mononuclear cells (PBMCs), collected at new diagnosis, from a patient treated with antithyroid drugs. CDR3 nucleotides: TGTGTCAGCAGCTTTTGGACAGGCAACACCGGGGAGCTGTTTTTT. Translated: CVSSFWTGNTGELFF.